This T cell receptor beta chain was sequenced for a study of T cell responses to AZD1222 COVID-19 vaccine. Study-wide results and caveats: No repertoire was sampled before or during the peak T cell response, only after it. Donors in the cohort were predominantly white British and more often female, and clonal diversity was possibly underestimated. Within unmutated variant regions lay the reported targets of nearly half of spike-specific TCRs.

The CDR3 spans 17 residues. J gave up 0 bases and V 6 bases, and 11 bases lay outside the gene matches. CDR1 and CDR2 (germline): SQVTM, ANQGSEA. Clones were sequenced by immunoSEQ multiplex PCR, and TCRdb holds only the in-frame ones, with some missing. The sample yields 95,000 to 150,000 clones, roughly 90% seen once. Of note for this clone: No antigen is known for it.

This chain uses TRBV29-1 with TRBJ2-2; 9 bases are shared with TRBD1. The TCR comes from an adult in good health. The specimen was peripheral blood, collected on day 0 of AZD1222 vaccination. CDR3 loop: CSVAPTGTGPNTGELFF. The CDR3 coding sequence is TGCAGCGTCGCTCCCACCGGGACAGGGCCGAACACCGGGGAGCTGTTTTTT.